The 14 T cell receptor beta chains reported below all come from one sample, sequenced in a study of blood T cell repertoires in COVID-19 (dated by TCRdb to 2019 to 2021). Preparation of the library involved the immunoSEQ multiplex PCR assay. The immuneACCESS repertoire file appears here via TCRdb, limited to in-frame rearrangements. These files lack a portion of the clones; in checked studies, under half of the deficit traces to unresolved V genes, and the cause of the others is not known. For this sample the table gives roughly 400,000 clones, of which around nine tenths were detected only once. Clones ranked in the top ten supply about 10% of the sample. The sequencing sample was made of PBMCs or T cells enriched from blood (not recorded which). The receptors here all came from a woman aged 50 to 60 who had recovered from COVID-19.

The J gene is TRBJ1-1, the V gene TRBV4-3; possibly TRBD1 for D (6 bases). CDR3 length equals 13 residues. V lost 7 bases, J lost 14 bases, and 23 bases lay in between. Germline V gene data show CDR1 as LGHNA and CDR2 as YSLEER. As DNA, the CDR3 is TGCGCCAGCACCTTCAAGAGCGCGGGGGGGGCATTCTTT. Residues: CASTFKSAGGAFF.

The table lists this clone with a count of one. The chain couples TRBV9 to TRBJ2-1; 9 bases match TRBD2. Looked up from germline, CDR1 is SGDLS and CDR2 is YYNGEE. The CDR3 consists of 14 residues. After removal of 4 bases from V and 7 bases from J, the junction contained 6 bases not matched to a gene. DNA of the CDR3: TGTGCCAGCAGCCAAGCGGGGGGCGGGAATGAGCAGTTCTTC. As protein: CASSQAGGGNEQFF.

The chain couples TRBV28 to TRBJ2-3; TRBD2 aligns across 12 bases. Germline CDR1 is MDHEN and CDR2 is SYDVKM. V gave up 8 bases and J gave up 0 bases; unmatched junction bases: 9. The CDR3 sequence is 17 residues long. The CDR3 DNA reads TGTGCCAGCCGCCCCACTAGCGGGAGGTCTAGCACAGATACGCAGTATTTT. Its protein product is CASRPTSGRSSTDTQYF.

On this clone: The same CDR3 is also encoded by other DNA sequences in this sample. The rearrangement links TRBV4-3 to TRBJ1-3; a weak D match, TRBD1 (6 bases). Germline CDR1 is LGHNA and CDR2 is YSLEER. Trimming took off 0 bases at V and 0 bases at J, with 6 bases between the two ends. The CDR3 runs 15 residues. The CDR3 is CASSQDRGSGNTIYF. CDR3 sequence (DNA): TGCGCCAGCAGCCAAGACAGGGGCTCTGGAAACACCATATATTTT.

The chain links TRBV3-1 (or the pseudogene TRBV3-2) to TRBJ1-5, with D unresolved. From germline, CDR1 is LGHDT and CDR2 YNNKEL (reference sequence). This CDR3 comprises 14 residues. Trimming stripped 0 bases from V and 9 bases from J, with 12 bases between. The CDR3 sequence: CASSQDTGKMPQHF. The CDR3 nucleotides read TGTGCCAGCAGCCAAGATACCGGGAAAATGCCCCAGCATTTT.

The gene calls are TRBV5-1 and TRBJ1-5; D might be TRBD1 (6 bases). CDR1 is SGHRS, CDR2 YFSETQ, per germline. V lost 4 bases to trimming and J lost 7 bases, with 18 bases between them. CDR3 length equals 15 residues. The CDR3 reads CASSMNRVVQQPQHF. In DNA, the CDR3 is TGCGCCAGCAGCATGAACAGGGTTGTTCAACAGCCCCAGCATTTT.

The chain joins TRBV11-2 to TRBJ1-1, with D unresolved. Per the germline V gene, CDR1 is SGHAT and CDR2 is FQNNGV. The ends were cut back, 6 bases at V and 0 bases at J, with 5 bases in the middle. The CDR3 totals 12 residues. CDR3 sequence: CASSGLNTEAFF. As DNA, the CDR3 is TGTGCCAGCAGTGGGCTGAACACTGAAGCTTTCTTT.

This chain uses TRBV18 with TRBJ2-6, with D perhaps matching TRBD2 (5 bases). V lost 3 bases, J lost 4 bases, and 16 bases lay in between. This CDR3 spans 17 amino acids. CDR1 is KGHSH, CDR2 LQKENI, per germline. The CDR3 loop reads CASSPQNPGTGANVLTF. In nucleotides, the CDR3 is TGTGCCAGCTCACCCCAAAACCCGGGAACCGGGGCCAACGTCCTGACTTTC.

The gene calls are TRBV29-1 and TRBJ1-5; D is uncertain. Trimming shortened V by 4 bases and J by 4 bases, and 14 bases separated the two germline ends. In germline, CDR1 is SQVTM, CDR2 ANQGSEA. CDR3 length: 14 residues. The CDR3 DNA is TGCAGCGTTGGTGTGGGCAATGGTAATCAGCCCCAGCATTTT. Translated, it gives CSVGVGNGNQPQHF.

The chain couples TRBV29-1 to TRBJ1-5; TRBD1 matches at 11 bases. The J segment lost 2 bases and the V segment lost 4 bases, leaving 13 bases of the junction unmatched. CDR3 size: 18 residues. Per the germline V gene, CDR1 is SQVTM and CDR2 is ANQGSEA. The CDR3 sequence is CSVAGTGQGVSGNQPQHF. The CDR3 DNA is TGCAGCGTTGCCGGGACGGGACAGGGGGTTTCGGGCAATCAGCCCCAGCATTTT.

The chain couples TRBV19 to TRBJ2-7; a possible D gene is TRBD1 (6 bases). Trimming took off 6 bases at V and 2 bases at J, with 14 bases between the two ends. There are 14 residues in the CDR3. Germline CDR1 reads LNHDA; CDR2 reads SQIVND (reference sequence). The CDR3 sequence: CASRAQQGTYEQYF. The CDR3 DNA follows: TGTGCCAGTAGGGCGCAACAGGGCACCTACGAGCAGTACTTC.

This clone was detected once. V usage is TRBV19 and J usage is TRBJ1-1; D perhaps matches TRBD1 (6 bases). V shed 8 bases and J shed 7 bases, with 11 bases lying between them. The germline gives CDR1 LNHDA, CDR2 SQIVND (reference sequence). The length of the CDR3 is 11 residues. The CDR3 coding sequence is TGTGCCAGTGGGGGCGCGGATGAAGCTTTCTTT. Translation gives CASGGADEAFF.

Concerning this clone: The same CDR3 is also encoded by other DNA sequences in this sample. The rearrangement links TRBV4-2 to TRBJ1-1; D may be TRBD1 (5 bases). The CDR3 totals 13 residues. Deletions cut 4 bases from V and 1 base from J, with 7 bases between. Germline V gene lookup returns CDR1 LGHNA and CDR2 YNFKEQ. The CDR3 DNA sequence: TGTGCCAGCAGCCCGCAGGGGAACACTGAAGCTTTCTTT. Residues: CASSPQGNTEAFF.

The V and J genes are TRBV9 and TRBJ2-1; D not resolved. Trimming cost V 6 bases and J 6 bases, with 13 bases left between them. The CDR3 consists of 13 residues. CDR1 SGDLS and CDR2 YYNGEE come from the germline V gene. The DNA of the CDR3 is TGTGCCAGCACCCCCCCCGTTTCCAATGAGCAGTTCTTC. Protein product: CASTPPVSNEQFF.